A single sample is the source of the 21 T cell receptor beta chains below, sequenced in a study of regulatory T cells in long-lasting Graves disease. The time point was: newly diagnosed GD, antithyroid drugs for less than 3 months. PBMC RNA was the source of the TCR library. For TCR beta, libraries came from iRepertoire HTBI primers and Arm-PCR of CDR3 regions. TCRdb re-called the multiplex PCR reads with MiXCR, one entry per CDR3 protein. The sample lists around 450,000 distinct CDR3 sequences, over 14% occurring once. The sample was also reused in another study, on T cells in Graves' hyperthyroidism and ophthalmopathy.

Source: peripheral blood mononuclear cells (PBMCs), taken at new diagnosis, from a patient treated with antithyroid drugs. The source is a woman aged 40 to 50 with Graves disease.

This clonotype was detected many times. This sequence joins TRBV6-1 and TRBJ1-6; D perhaps matches TRBD1 (6 bases). Trimming cost V 6 bases and J 0 bases, with 15 bases left between them. Germline V lookup: CDR1 MNHNS, CDR2 SASEGT. The CDR3 is 17 residues long. CDR3 region: CASSRGQLSSYNSPLHF. The CDR3 DNA reads as TGTGCCAGCAGCCGTGGACAGTTAAGCTCCTATAATTCACCCCTCCACTTT.

This clonotype was picked up a small number of times. V usage is TRBV7-9 and J usage is TRBJ2-2; TRBD1 might be the D (6 bases). Trimming pared 2 bases from V and 0 bases from J, leaving 19 bases between. The CDR3 is 19 amino acids. Germline-derived CDR1 and CDR2 are SEHNR and FQNEAQ (reference sequence). CDR3 DNA: TGTGCCAGCAGCTTAATGAAGGGACAACCCTCAACGAACACCGGGGAGCTGTTTTTT. Its translation is CASSLMKGQPSTNTGELFF. The full variable domain, rest sourced from reference TRBV7-9 and TRBJ2-2, is DTGVSQNPRHKITKRGQNVTFRCDPISEHNRLYWYRQTLGQGPEFLTYFQNEAQLEKSRLLSDRFSAERPKGSFSTLEIQRTEQGDSAMYLCASSLMKGQPSTNTGELFFGEGSRLTVL.

This clonotype was observed many times. V gene TRBV2 combines with J gene TRBJ2-1; 10 bases align to TRBD2. CDR3 length: 15 residues. The V gene end was trimmed by 4 bases and the J gene end by 5 bases; junction bases not matched to a gene: 5. Germline V gene data show CDR1 as SNHLY and CDR2 as FYNNEI. DNA for the CDR3: TGTGCCAGCAGTGCAGCGGGAGGGGAACACAATGAGCAGTTCTTC. Translating it yields CASSAAGGEHNEQFF.

The CDR3 sequence: CASSSRQGQTYEQYF. CDR3 bases: TGTGCCAGCAGTTCCCGACAGGGCCAGACCTACGAGCAGTACTTC. The chain employs TRBV27 and TRBJ2-7; 7 nucleotides agree with TRBD1. V was pared by 4 bases and J by 2 bases, with 8 bases of the junction left unmatched. The CDR3 covers 15 residues. Germline V CDR1 and CDR2: MNHEY, SMNVEV (reference sequence).

The V and J genes are TRBV11-2 and TRBJ2-5, with D perhaps TRBD2 (6 bases). Germline V gives CDR1 SGHAT, CDR2 FQNNGV. V was trimmed by 5 bases and J by 4 bases, leaving 14 bases between them. The CDR3 loop spans 14 amino acids. The CDR3: CASSPSWGGETQYF. The CDR3 DNA follows: TGTGCCAGCAGCCCTAGCTGGGGAGGAGAGACCCAGTACTTC.

This clonotype was observed many times. This chain uses TRBV7-3 with TRBJ2-3, with D possibly TRBD2 on 5 matching bases. Trimming left V 2 bases short and J 2 bases short, with 11 bases between. Germline V CDR1 and CDR2: SGHTA, FQGTGA. This CDR3 spans 15 amino acids. CDR3 sequence (DNA): TGTGCCAGCAGCTTAGGTCGGCTAGCCACAGATACGCAGTATTTT. Its translation: CASSLGRLATDTQYF.

Many counts were recorded for this clonotype. This rearrangement joins TRBV30 to TRBJ1-5; a weak D match, TRBD1 (6 bases). The germline V and J ends were trimmed by 2 bases and 3 bases, with 11 bases remaining between them. This CDR3 has 14 amino acids. Germline V CDR1 and CDR2: GTSNPN, SVGIG (reference sequence). CDR3 sequence reads: CAWSLWDNNQPQHF. The DNA of the CDR3 is TGTGCCTGGAGTCTCTGGGACAACAATCAGCCCCAGCATTTT.

Notes on this clonotype: A much more abundant neighbour one base away suggests this may be a read error. The J gene is TRBJ2-3, the V gene TRBV20-1; TRBD2 is a possible D gene (6 bases). Germline CDR1 DFQATT, CDR2 SNEGSKA (reference sequence). This CDR3 spans 15 amino acids. In DNA form, the CDR3 reads TGCAGTGCTAGACCGCGGGGCCGAAACACAGATACGCAGTGTTTT. Translating it yields CSARPRGRNTDTQCF.

This clonotype was seen just once. A single base separates this from a much larger clone, so it may be a read error. This chain connects TRBV20-1 to TRBJ1-2; maybe TRBD1 (6 bases). The CDR3 is 17 amino acids. Germline values: CDR1 DFQATT, CDR2 SNEGSKA (reference sequence). The CDR3 nucleotides read TGCAGTGCTAGACCCATAACTCCGGGGGCCCTCCTCAGTGGCTGCACCTTC. The encoded protein is CSARPITPGALLSGCTF.

The V gene is TRBV30, the J gene TRBJ2-3, with 9 bases fitting TRBD2. V shed 2 bases and J 0 bases; nucleotides not matched to a gene: 12. The CDR3 extends over 18 amino acids. Germline assignment: CDR1 GTSNPN and CDR2 SVGIG (reference sequence). This chain's CDR3 is CAWSTNSGLARSTDTQYF. In DNA form, the CDR3 reads TGTGCCTGGAGTACCAACTCCGGACTAGCGAGAAGCACAGATACGCAGTATTTT.

Concerning this clonotype itself: This may be a read error: a much more frequent sequence differs by one nucleotide. As DNA, the CDR3 is TGTGCCTGTAGTTCCAGGGCCAACGTCCTGACTTTC. Its protein product is CACSSRANVLTF. The chain uses TRBV30 and TRBJ2-6; no reliable D call. V lost 6 bases and J 5 bases, leaving 8 bases between the germline ends. The germline V gene has CDR1 GTSNPN and CDR2 SVGIG (reference sequence). The CDR3 has 12 amino acids.

This clonotype was seen a few times. This chain's CDR3 is CASRSGTSGRGYNNEQFF. For the CDR3, the DNA is TGTGCCAGTCGCTCCGGGACTAGCGGGAGGGGATACAACAATGAGCAGTTCTTC. The chain is built from TRBV19 and TRBJ2-1, with 16 positions matching TRBD2. Trimming removed 8 bases from V and 5 bases from J; junction bases left unmatched: 12. Germline lookup yields CDR1 LNHDA and CDR2 SQIVND (reference sequence). The CDR3 sequence is 18 residues long.

V gene TRBV15 combines with J gene TRBJ2-6; D ambiguous. This CDR3 region has 14 residues. Per the germline V gene, CDR1 is LNHNV and CDR2 is YYDKDF (reference sequence). Deletions cut 5 bases from V and 4 bases from J, with 9 bases between. The CDR3 is CATSPALGANVLTF. In DNA form, the CDR3 reads TGTGCCACCAGCCCGGCCCTCGGGGCCAACGTCCTGACTTTC.

This clonotype came up a few times. This chain links TRBV29-1 with TRBJ2-3; D gene ambiguous. The CDR3 runs 11 residues. CDR1 and CDR2 (germline): SQVTM, ANQGSEA. Trimming took off 4 bases at V and 5 bases at J, with 7 bases between the two ends. This CDR3 reads CSVVARDTQYF. The CDR3 DNA reads TGCAGCGTTGTCGCCCGAGATACGCAGTATTTT.

This clonotype was detected ten times or more. The chain couples TRBV6-1 to TRBJ1-1; 8 bases are shared with TRBD1. CDR1 and CDR2 from the germline V gene are MNHNS and SASEGT. The junction had 16 bases not matched to a gene; V was cut back by 7 bases and J by 6 bases. The CDR3 is made up of 16 amino acids. The CDR3 spells CASNGQGYTPTPEAFF. The CDR3 DNA is TGTGCCAGCAATGGACAGGGTTACACCCCAACACCTGAAGCTTTCTTT.

This clonotype was counted ten times or more. The chain has TRBV29-1 and TRBJ2-5; 8 bases agree with TRBD2. This CDR3 comprises 15 residues. Trimming at V came to 2 bases and at J to 5 bases, leaving 10 bases not matched to a gene. Germline CDR1 reads SQVTM; CDR2 reads ANQGSEA. CDR3 coding DNA: TGCAGCGTTGAACAGGGATTAGCGGGATGGGAGACCCAGTACTTC. Protein product: CSVEQGLAGWETQYF.

This clonotype has at least ten counts. The rearrangement links TRBV19 to TRBJ1-5; 10 bases align to TRBD1. Germline CDR1 LNHDA, CDR2 SQIVND (reference sequence). The CDR3 loop spans 15 amino acids. After removal of 5 bases from V and 4 bases from J, the junction contained 5 bases not matched to a gene. The CDR3, as DNA: TGTGCCAGTAGTGAGTGGGACAGGGGAAATCAGCCCCAGCATTTT. Protein product: CASSEWDRGNQPQHF.

This sequence joins TRBV9 and TRBJ1-2; unclear D gene. V dropped 5 bases and J dropped 0 bases, with 8 bases sitting between them. Germline V CDR1 and CDR2: SGDLS, YYNGEE. The length of the CDR3 is 13 residues. Here the CDR3 DNA reads TGTGCCAGCAGGTCAAAGACTAACTATGGCTACACCTTC. As protein: CASRSKTNYGYTF.

This clonotype was seen ten or more times. This sequence joins TRBV7-9 and TRBJ2-7, with 10 bases fitting TRBD1. CDR3 length: 16 residues. Germline V CDR1 and CDR2: SEHNR, FQNEAQ (reference sequence). The J segment lost 2 bases and the V segment lost 5 bases, leaving 9 bases of the junction unmatched. CDR3 sequence reads: CASSPSSGQGTYEQYF. The CDR3 coding sequence is TGTGCCAGCAGCCCCTCGTCGGGACAGGGGACCTACGAGCAGTACTTC.

About this clonotype: This may be a read error: a much more frequent sequence differs by one nucleotide. This CDR3 is CGSSLGRSSYEQYF. The CDR3 DNA sequence: TGTGGCAGCAGCTTGGGTCGAAGCTCCTACGAGCAGTACTTC. The J gene is TRBJ2-7, the V gene TRBV11-3; D is uncertain. The CDR3 is made up of 14 amino acids. Germline CDR1 SGHNT, CDR2 YENEEA. Together with reference TRBV11-3 and TRBJ2-7, the CDR3 gives the full variable domain: EAGVVQSPRYKIIEKKQPVAFWCNPISGHNTLYWYLQNLGQGPELLIRYENEEAVDDSQLPKDRFSAERLKGVDSTLKIQPAELGDSAVYLCGSSLGRSSYEQYFGPGTRLTVT.

Ten or more counts support this clonotype. The J gene is TRBJ2-5, the V gene TRBV12-3 or TRBV12-4; D unclear. V shed 6 bases and J shed 4 bases, with 9 bases lying between them. The CDR3 runs to 12 residues. The CDR3 bases are TGTGCCAGCAGAGCTAGAGCAGAGACCCAGTACTTC. It is translated as CASRARAETQYF.